The 7 T cell receptor beta chains listed next were all sequenced from one sample in a study of spatial heterogeneity in lung cancer. General study results and limits: Expanded alpha and beta TCR counts within tumors tracked tumor mutation counts.

TCRdb itself ran the 5' RACE reads through MiXCR, one entry per CDR3 protein. This table holds 2,100 or so distinct CDR3 sequences, around a sixth found once. The time point is: sample taken at primary tumor resection. Their antigens are not known. The starting material was lung tumor tissue, obtained at surgery. These receptors were collected from a male donor with early-stage non-small cell lung cancer.

This clonotype is termed medium-sized (0.01 to 0.1%). The chain combines TRBV20-1 with TRBJ2-3; 8 bases fit TRBD2. V shed 7 bases, J shed 5 bases, and the junction held 11 bases outside the gene matches. CDR1 is DFQATT and CDR2 is SNEGSKA in the germline V gene (reference sequence). The CDR3 has 14 amino acids. The CDR3: CSGWIAGSGDTQYF. In DNA form, the CDR3 reads TGCAGTGGTTGGATAGCGGGATCTGGAGATACGCAGTATTTT.

By share, this clonotype ranks as medium-sized. This sequence joins TRBV4-3 and TRBJ2-3, with 7 bases fitting TRBD2. CDR1 and CDR2 (germline): LGHNA, YSLEER. V lost 1 base, J lost 6 bases, and 4 bases stayed unmatched. The CDR3 is 14 residues long. CDR3 DNA sequence: TGCGCCAGCAGCCAAGGAAGGCGGGGGGATACGCAGTATTTT. Translating it yields CASSQGRRGDTQYF.

This clonotype rates as medium-sized. The rearrangement joins TRBV20-1 to TRBJ2-5; D is unresolved. Trimming left V 0 bases short and J 5 bases short, with 13 bases between. CDR1 is DFQATT, CDR2 SNEGSKA, per germline (reference sequence). The CDR3 contains 14 residues. CDR3 amino acids: CSARDYEQLETQYF. DNA of the CDR3: TGCAGTGCTAGAGATTATGAACAGCTCGAGACCCAGTACTTC.

This clonotype is categorized as medium-sized. The chain has TRBV2 and TRBJ1-5, with D perhaps matching TRBD1 (6 bases). The CDR3 length is 13 residues. V shed 3 bases and J shed 11 bases, with 14 bases lying between them. In germline, CDR1 is SNHLY, CDR2 FYNNEI. This CDR3 reads CASSERGGLTQHF. The CDR3 DNA follows: TGTGCCAGCAGTGAGCGTGGGGGCCTCACCCAGCATTTT. Filled out from reference TRBV2 and TRBJ1-5, the complete variable domain reads EPEVTQTPSHQVTQMGQEVILRCVPISNHLYFYWYRQILGQKVEFLVSFYNNEISEKSEIFDDQFSVERPDGSNFTLKIRSTKLEDSAMYFCASSERGGLTQHFGDGTRLSIL.

By frequency in the sample, this clonotype is large. The chain couples TRBV2 to TRBJ2-5, with D uncertain. The CDR3 sequence is 12 residues long. The germline V and J ends were trimmed by 7 bases and 1 base, with 7 bases remaining between them. The germline V gene has CDR1 SNHLY and CDR2 FYNNEI. In nucleotides, the CDR3 is TGTGCCAGCACCAGAGTCCAAGAGACCCAGTACTTC. Translated, it gives CASTRVQETQYF.

This clonotype is classed as large. V is TRBV7-9 and J is TRBJ1-6, with TRBD1 as a possible D gene (5 bases). Germline assignment: CDR1 SEHNR and CDR2 FQNEAQ (reference sequence). The CDR3 contains 13 residues. V gave up 6 bases and J gave up 5 bases, with 8 bases separating them. The DNA of the CDR3 is TGTGCCAGCAGGGTAGGGGATAATTCACCCCTCCACTTT. It specifies CASRVGDNSPLHF. Full variable domain (outside the CDR3, taken from reference TRBV7-9 and TRBJ1-6): DTGVSQNPRHKITKRGQNVTFRCDPISEHNRLYWYRQTLGQGPEFLTYFQNEAQLEKSRLLSDRFSAERPKGSFSTLEIQRTEQGDSAMYLCASRVGDNSPLHFGNGTRLTVT.

This clonotype is medium-sized (0.01 to 0.1%). The chain uses TRBV29-1 and TRBJ2-5; D is possibly TRBD2 (6 bases). Germline CDR1 reads SQVTM; CDR2 reads ANQGSEA. This CDR3 comprises 14 residues. The V gene lost 6 bases and the J gene lost 3 bases, with 17 bases spanning the gap. The CDR3 DNA follows: TGCAGCGTCTGGACGGGGGAAGCCAAAGAGACCCAGTACTTC. Encoded protein: CSVWTGEAKETQYF.